This entry concerns a single TCR beta chain. Its cognate antigen is unknown. Trimming took off 4 bases at V and 1 base at J, with 8 bases between the two ends. The CDR3 is 13 amino acids. Per germline, CDR1 MNHNS and CDR2 SASEGT. This sample stems from a study of cytomegalovirus exposure and HLA in healthy donors. The primer mix had 60 Vbeta and 13 Jbeta primers. Sequenced by immunoSEQ multiplex PCR; TCRdb stores in-frame clones only, minus some. The sample holds about 120,000 clones, around 75% seen once. Study results and caveats: In a later analysis, donors in an Asian-associated ancestry cluster reportedly had fewer N-insertions in productive TCRs than the cohort mean. The likely origin of a cluster of highly shared sequence variants was a sequencing artifact.

The chain couples TRBV6-1 to TRBJ2-7, with unresolved D. The sequence was collected from a man under 40 in good health and CMV-seronegative. The sample comprised PBMCs. This CDR3 is CASSVAVSYEQYF. In nucleotides, the CDR3 is TGTGCCAGCAGTGTGGCAGTATCCTACGAGCAGTACTTC.